The 9 T cell receptor beta chains presented below share a single source sample, sequenced in a study of CD8 T cells in Susac syndrome. Reverse transcription of roughly 0.5 to 1 ug RNA was carried out with random hexamers. In TCRdb, the immunoSEQ multiplex PCR reads were re-called with MiXCR into one record per CDR3 protein. The data show 140,000 to 150,000 distinct CDR3 sequences, roughly 95% seen once. Sequencing used CD4+ T cells from PBMCs. The receptor source for this set is a human donor with multiple sclerosis.

Turning to this clonotype: One end of the junction fails to match germline, which may point to a read error. The V and J genes are TRBV6-6 and TRBJ1-2; D remains unclear. Germline values: CDR1 MNHNY, CDR2 SVGAGI (reference sequence). The CDR3 contains 13 residues. In DNA, the CDR3 is TGTGCCAGCAGTCACTCGGAGGGTTGGGGCTACACCTTC. As protein: CASSHSEGWGYTF.

The chain joins TRBV5-8 to TRBJ1-1; D gene uncertain. V shed 5 bases and J shed 5 bases, with 16 bases lying between them. This CDR3 has 14 amino acids. CDR1 is SGHTS and CDR2 is YDEGEE in the germline V gene. CDR3 nucleotides: TGTGCCAGCAGACCCGCATCCAGCCTAACTGAAGCTTTCTTT. Amino acid sequence: CASRPASSLTEAFF.

The chain has TRBV7-2 and TRBJ1-5; no clear D gene. Between the trimmed V and J ends, which lost 2 bases and 3 bases, there was a span of 14 bases. This CDR3 comprises 16 residues. Germline CDR1 reads SGHTA; CDR2 reads FQGNSA. CDR3 in DNA: TGTGCCAGCAGCTTAACCGGGAGTAATGACAATCAGCCCCAGCATTTT. Its translation is CASSLTGSNDNQPQHF. The full variable domain, in which reference TRBV7-2 and TRBJ1-5 provide the parts outside the CDR3, is GAGVSQSPSNKVTEKGKDVELRCDPISGHTALYWYRQSLGQGLEFLIYFQGNSAPDKSGLPSDRFSAERTGGSVSTLTIQRTQQEDSAVYLCASSLTGSNDNQPQHFGDGTRLSIL.

The chain carries TRBV4-1 and TRBJ2-4; 9 positions match TRBD2. The CDR3 length is 15 residues. Germline CDR1 reads MGHRA; CDR2 reads YSYEKL. V lost 1 base to trimming and J lost 9 bases; unmatched junction nucleotides: 7. The CDR3 nucleotides read TGCGCCAGCAGCCAAGCCTTAGCGGGGGTGGGCATTCAGTACTTC. Encoded protein: CASSQALAGVGIQYF.

The chain joins TRBV29-1 to TRBJ1-5; TRBD1 matches at 7 bases. J gave up 0 bases and V 6 bases, and 5 bases lay outside the gene matches. CDR1 SQVTM and CDR2 ANQGSEA come from the germline V gene. The CDR3 is 14 amino acids. CDR3 bases: TGCAGCGTCCGGGGGACAGTTAGCAATCAGCCCCAGCATTTT. It is translated as CSVRGTVSNQPQHF.

The chain has TRBV4-2 and TRBJ2-7, with 9 bases fitting TRBD2. Germline V gene lookup returns CDR1 LGHNA and CDR2 YNFKEQ. This CDR3 has 18 amino acids. Losses at the gene ends were 0 bases for V and 4 bases for J; bases not matched to a gene: 13. CDR3 in amino acids: CASSQDSGRTSGSYEQYF. Written as DNA, the CDR3 is TGTGCCAGCAGCCAAGATTCCGGGCGCACTAGCGGGTCTTACGAGCAGTACTTC.

The chain recombines TRBV30 with TRBJ2-5; possibly TRBD1 or TRBD2 for D (7 bases each). The length of the CDR3 is 14 residues. Trimming removed 7 bases at V and 3 bases at J, with 18 bases between. CDR1 and CDR2 (germline): GTSNPN, SVGIG (reference sequence). CDR3 nucleotide sequence: TGTGCCTCCGAAGGGGGGGACAGAGAAGAGACCCAGTACTTC. This gives the protein CASEGGDREETQYF. Complete variable domain (other parts from reference TRBV30 and TRBJ2-5): SQTIHQWPATLVQPVGSPLSLECTVEGTSNPNLYWYRQAAGRGLQLLFYSVGIGQISSEVPQNLSASRPQDRQFILSSKKLLLSDSGFYLCASEGGDREETQYFGPGTRLLVL.

The chain uses TRBV20-1 and TRBJ2-7; D is ambiguous. The CDR3 is made up of 13 amino acids. V was pared by 3 bases and J by 5 bases, with 14 bases between. Germline V lookup: CDR1 DFQATT, CDR2 SNEGSKA (reference sequence). CDR3 in DNA: TGCAGTGCTAGGGTTCCGGGCCCCGACGAGCAGTACTTC. It is translated as CSARVPGPDEQYF.

This rearrangement joins TRBV5-4 to TRBJ1-1; 9 bases match TRBD1. This CDR3 is built from 15 residues. V lost 0 bases, J lost 8 bases, and 8 bases stayed unmatched. CDR1 and CDR2 from the germline V gene are SGHNT and YYREEE (reference sequence). CDR3 region: CASSLGGTGQGEAFF. For the CDR3, the DNA is TGTGCCAGCAGCTTGGGGGGGACAGGGCAAGGAGAAGCTTTCTTT.